The sequence of this TCR beta chain was determined in a study of CD8+CD57+ T cells in acquired aplastic anemia. Across the whole study: DNA per sorted CD4+ or CD8+ sample ranged 0.2 to 27.4 ug, averaging roughly 3.2 ug.

The germline gives CDR1 LNHDA, CDR2 SQIVND (reference sequence). The CDR3 contains 16 residues. V was cut by 1 base and J by 2 bases, with 12 bases left in between. Profiling that covered TCR beta VDJ and CDR3 relied on genomic DNA as its template. One entry per CDR3 protein, called by TCRdb with MiXCR from the reads. Of roughly 40,000 distinct CDR3 sequences in the sample, 65% to 70% were seen once. The chain couples TRBV19 to TRBJ1-5; a possible D gene is TRBD1 (6 bases). Sequenced material: sorted CD4+, CD8+, or CD8+CD57+ T cells (not recorded which) from PBMCs. The sequence was obtained from a human donor in good health, serving as a control. The CDR3 loop reads CASSIVGAEGNQPQHF. The CDR3 nucleotides are TGTGCCAGTAGTATAGTGGGGGCCGAGGGCAATCAGCCCCAGCATTTT.